The T cell receptor (beta chain) described here comes from a study of T cells after somatic rescue of genetic block. Assay used: immunoSEQ multiplex PCR; TCRdb lists only in-frame clones, some missing. The table shows about 72,000 clones, with roughly 90% occurring only once. The origin of this receptor is a man under 40. Sequencing was performed on peripheral blood mononuclear cells (PBMCs).

The DNA of the CDR3 is TGTGCCAGCAGTGAGGGGATCTGGGGCACAGATACGCAGTATTTT. Translated: CASSEGIWGTDTQYF. The chain is built from TRBV2 and TRBJ2-3; D ambiguous. The CDR3 contains 15 residues. Trimming shortened V by 3 bases and J by 1 base, and 11 bases separated the two germline ends. CDR1 SNHLY and CDR2 FYNNEI come from the germline V gene. The entire variable domain, with the rest obtained from reference TRBV2 and TRBJ2-3, is as follows: EPEVTQTPSHQVTQMGQEVILRCVPISNHLYFYWYRQILGQKVEFLVSFYNNEISEKSEIFDDQFSVERPDGSNFTLKIRSTKLEDSAMYFCASSEGIWGTDTQYFGPGTRLTVL.